Following are 21 T cell receptor beta chains from one sample sequenced in a study of blood T cells in healthy people across ages. The use of a sample-barcoded 5' primer and a J-beta primer mix characterized a second PCR of 7 to 11 cycles. From the 5' RACE reads, TCRdb called clonotypes with MiXCR, one entry per CDR3 protein. The repertoire holds roughly 2 million distinct CDR3 sequences, with approximately 50% as singletons. The material sequenced was blood. The receptors stem from a middle-aged woman in good health.

This clonotype showed up just a few times. This chain links TRBV7-8 with TRBJ2-3; 8 nucleotides align to TRBD2. Germline V gene lookup returns CDR1 SGHVS and CDR2 FQNEAQ. Trimming took 1 base from V and 7 from J; bases not matched to a gene: 7. This CDR3 contains 15 residues. The CDR3 nucleotides read TGTGCCAGCAGCTTAGACGGGGGGGCCTCGTATACGCAGTATTTT. Protein product: CASSLDGGASYTQYF. Drawing the rest from reference TRBV7-8 and TRBJ2-3, the complete variable domain is GAGVSQSPRYKVAKRGQDVALRCDPISGHVSLFWYQQALGQGPEFLTYFQNEAQLDKSGLPSDRFFAERPEGSVSTLKIQRTQQEDSAVYLCASSLDGGASYTQYFGPGTRLTVL.

The chain recombines TRBV7-8 with TRBJ2-4; D not certain. Germline V lookup: CDR1 SGHVS, CDR2 FQNEAQ. V was cut by 5 bases and J by 2 bases, with 7 bases left in between. This CDR3 is built from 13 residues. The CDR3: CASSGSTKNIQYF. DNA for the CDR3: TGTGCCAGCAGCGGGTCGACCAAAAACATTCAGTACTTC.

The V gene is TRBV28, the J gene TRBJ2-5; D possibly uses TRBD1 or TRBD2 (5 bases each). The germline V gene has CDR1 MDHEN and CDR2 SYDVKM. Trimming stripped 5 bases from V and 5 bases from J, with 15 bases between. The CDR3 consists of 14 residues. CDR3 region: CASSLPGTDETQYF. The CDR3 DNA is TGTGCCAGCAGTCTGCCCGGGACGGACGAGACCCAGTACTTC.

This clonotype was detected only a few times. The CDR3 region is CSARDPLAETQYF. The DNA of the CDR3 is TGCAGTGCTAGAGATCCACTAGCTGAGACCCAGTACTTC. The chain recombines TRBV20-1 with TRBJ2-5; possible D gene TRBD2, 6 bases. The CDR3 is 13 residues long. Trimming removed 0 bases from V and 5 bases from J, with 10 bases in between. CDR1 is DFQATT and CDR2 is SNEGSKA in the germline V gene (reference sequence).

CDR3 loop: CASSLRDSATQYF. CDR3 sequence (DNA): TGCGCCAGCAGCCTAAGGGACAGCGCTACCCAGTACTTC. The chain carries TRBV4-3 and TRBJ2-5; 7 nucleotides align to TRBD1. Germline lookup yields CDR1 LGHNA and CDR2 YSLEER. CDR3 length equals 13 residues. V lost 4 bases to trimming and J lost 8 bases; unmatched junction nucleotides: 7.

The chain is built from TRBV6-2 or TRBV6-3 and TRBJ2-5; TRBD2 aligns across 9 bases. Losses at the gene ends were 2 bases for V and 2 bases for J; bases not matched to a gene: 15. The germline V gene encodes CDR1 MNHEY and CDR2 SVGEGT. This CDR3 is built from 19 residues. The CDR3 DNA sequence: TGTGCCAGCAGTTACCCCCTGGCTTGGCTAGCGGGGTCGCAAGAGACCCAGTACTTC. It yields the protein CASSYPLAWLAGSQETQYF.

The V and J genes are TRBV28 and TRBJ2-3, with D possibly being TRBD1 or TRBD2 (5 bases each). Germline V CDR1 and CDR2: MDHEN, SYDVKM. The CDR3 spans 14 residues. Trimming cost V 6 bases and J 4 bases, with 14 bases left between them. This CDR3 reads CASSSRGVADTQYF. For the CDR3, the DNA is TGTGCCAGCAGCTCTCGGGGCGTGGCAGATACGCAGTATTTT.

The sample holds a few counts of this clonotype. The junction differs from germline at one of its ends, possibly a read error. The chain employs TRBV7-7 and TRBJ2-3; 8 bases line up with TRBD1. Germline CDR1 reads SSHAT; CDR2 reads FNYEAQ (reference sequence). CDR3 length: 14 residues. The CDR3 protein is CASSPLTGADTQYF. CDR3 coding DNA: TGTGCTAGCAGCCCCCTGACAGGGGCAGATACGCAGTATTTT.

This clonotype has a single count. The V and J genes are TRBV9 and TRBJ2-3, with unresolved D. Trimming stripped 3 bases from V and 2 bases from J, with 10 bases between. Germline CDR1 and CDR2: SGDLS and YYNGEE. This CDR3 is 14 amino acids long. CDR3 nucleotide sequence: TGTGCCAGCAGCGCCGTGGGGTTCACAGATACGCAGTATTTT. Protein product: CASSAVGFTDTQYF.

The rearrangement joins TRBV4-2 to TRBJ2-5; TRBD2 matches at 8 bases. Losses at the gene ends were 0 bases for V and 1 base for J; bases not matched to a gene: 7. The CDR3 has 17 amino acids. Germline-derived CDR1 and CDR2 are LGHNA and YNFKEQ. CDR3 amino acids: CASSQEGLAGLQETQYF. Here the CDR3 DNA reads TGTGCCAGCAGCCAAGAAGGGCTAGCGGGTCTCCAAGAGACCCAGTACTTC.

The rearrangement joins TRBV5-1 to TRBJ2-5; 7 bases align to TRBD1. The DNA end is a closer match to TRBJ2-7, so the J assignment may be wrong. CDR1 and CDR2 from the germline V gene are SGHRS and YFSETQ. The CDR3 loop spans 16 amino acids. CDR3 in amino acids: CASSSPGTASSYEQYF. The DNA for the CDR3 is TGCGCCAGCAGCTCGCCTGGGACAGCCTCCTCCTACGAGCAGTACTTC.

The rearrangement links TRBV24-1 to TRBJ2-5; D tentatively fits TRBD1 or TRBD2 (5 bases each). From germline, CDR1 is KGHDR and CDR2 SFDVKD. V lost 4 bases and J lost 13, with 15 bases in between. CDR3 size: 12 residues. For the CDR3, the DNA is TGTGCCACCAGTGAGAGGGACCGTCCTGCGTACTTC. This codes for CATSERDRPAYF.

The rearrangement uses TRBV28 and TRBJ2-3; TRBD1 agrees at 9 bases. V shed 5 bases, J shed 8 bases, and the junction held 14 bases outside the gene matches. This CDR3 comprises 16 residues. Germline lookup yields CDR1 MDHEN and CDR2 SYDVKM. Here the CDR3 reads CASSDRDRVASATQYF. CDR3 in DNA: TGTGCCAGCAGTGACCGGGACAGGGTCGCGTCGGCTACGCAGTATTTT.

The CDR3 protein is CSAVAAQISTDTQYF. CDR3 bases: TGCAGTGCCGTGGCGGCCCAAATAAGCACAGATACGCAGTATTTT. This chain uses TRBV20-1 with TRBJ2-3; D is ambiguous. The CDR3 is 15 amino acids. Germline CDR1 is DFQATT and CDR2 is SNEGSKA (reference sequence). The V and J ends lost 6 bases and 0 bases respectively, with 16 bases between them.

This chain connects TRBV7-2 to TRBJ2-6; maybe TRBD1 (6 bases). The ends were cut back, 5 bases at V and 4 bases at J, with 15 bases in the middle. The CDR3 has 16 residues. The germline CDR1 and CDR2 sequences are SGHTA and FQGNSA. DNA for the CDR3: TGTGCCAGCAGCCTGGGGGCCCTGTACGGGGCCAACGTCCTGACTTTC. It yields the protein CASSLGALYGANVLTF.

V gene TRBV6-1 combines with J gene TRBJ2-1; D unclear. CDR3 length: 18 amino acids. Per germline, CDR1 MNHNS and CDR2 SASEGT. Trimming pared 7 bases from V and 8 bases from J, leaving 30 bases between. CDR3: CASKGDPRIPPYNYEQFF. DNA of the CDR3: TGTGCCAGCAAAGGTGATCCGAGAATCCCTCCTTACAATTATGAGCAGTTCTTC.

The rearrangement uses TRBV27 and TRBJ2-5; D is perhaps TRBD1 or TRBD2 (5 bases each). Trimming cost V 2 bases and J 11 bases, with 21 bases left between them. The CDR3 runs to 15 residues. Germline-derived CDR1 and CDR2 are MNHEY and SMNVEV (reference sequence). This CDR3 reads CASSLGDPRLSEQYF. The CDR3 DNA reads as TGTGCCAGCAGTTTAGGGGACCCCCGGCTTTCGGAGCAGTACTTC.

This chain links TRBV20-1 with TRBJ2-7; 7 bases agree with TRBD2. Germline V gene data show CDR1 as DFQATT and CDR2 as SNEGSKA (reference sequence). The CDR3 extends over 14 amino acids. V lost 2 bases and J lost 0; bases outside the gene matches: 4. The CDR3 region is CSARRGDHSYEQYF. The CDR3 coding sequence is TGCAGTGCTAGACGGGGGGACCACTCCTACGAGCAGTACTTC.

The chain combines TRBV4-2 with TRBJ1-1; the D gene is possibly TRBD1 (5 bases). The CDR3 sequence is 15 residues long. V was shortened by 0 bases and J by 1 base, with 9 bases between the two germline ends. Germline-derived CDR1 and CDR2 are LGHNA and YNFKEQ. The CDR3 protein is CASSQDGARNTEAFF. CDR3 DNA sequence: TGTGCCAGCAGCCAAGATGGGGCCCGGAACACTGAAGCTTTCTTT.

This clonotype was seen a few times. This chain uses TRBV27 with TRBJ2-7; 8 nucleotides line up with TRBD2. The germline V gene has CDR1 MNHEY and CDR2 SMNVEV (reference sequence). This CDR3 has 16 amino acids. V was clipped by 2 bases and J by 1 base; unmatched bases: 7. The CDR3 here is CASSLAGGNPSYEQYF. CDR3 DNA: TGTGCCAGCAGTTTAGCGGGGGGCAACCCTTCCTACGAGCAGTACTTC.

The chain joins TRBV11-1 to TRBJ2-1; 7 bases align to TRBD2. Germline CDR1 is SGHAT and CDR2 is FQDESV (reference sequence). V gave up 5 bases and J gave up 0 bases; unmatched junction bases: 4. This CDR3 is built from 15 residues. The CDR3 nucleotides read TGTGCCAGCAGCCACAGCGGGATCTCCTACAATGAGCAGTTCTTC. The encoded protein is CASSHSGISYNEQFF.